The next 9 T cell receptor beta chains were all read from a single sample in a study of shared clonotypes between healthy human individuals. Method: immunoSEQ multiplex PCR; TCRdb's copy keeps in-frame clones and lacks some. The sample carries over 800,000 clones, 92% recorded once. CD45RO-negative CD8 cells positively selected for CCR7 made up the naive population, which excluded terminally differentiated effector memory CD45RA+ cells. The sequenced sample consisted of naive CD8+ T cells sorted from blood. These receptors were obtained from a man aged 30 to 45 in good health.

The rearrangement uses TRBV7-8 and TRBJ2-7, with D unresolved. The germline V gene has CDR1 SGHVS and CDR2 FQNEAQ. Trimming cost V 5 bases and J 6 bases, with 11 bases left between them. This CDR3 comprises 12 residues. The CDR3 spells CASSLVSREQYF. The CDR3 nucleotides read TGTGCCAGCAGCCTAGTCAGCCGCGAGCAGTACTTC.

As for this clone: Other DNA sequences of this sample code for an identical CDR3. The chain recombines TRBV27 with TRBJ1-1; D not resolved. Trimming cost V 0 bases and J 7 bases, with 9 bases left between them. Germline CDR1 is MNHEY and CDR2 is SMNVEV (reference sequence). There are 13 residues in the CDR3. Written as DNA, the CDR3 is TGTGCCAGCAGTTTATCGCGACGGAATGAAGCTTTCTTT. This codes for CASSLSRRNEAFF.

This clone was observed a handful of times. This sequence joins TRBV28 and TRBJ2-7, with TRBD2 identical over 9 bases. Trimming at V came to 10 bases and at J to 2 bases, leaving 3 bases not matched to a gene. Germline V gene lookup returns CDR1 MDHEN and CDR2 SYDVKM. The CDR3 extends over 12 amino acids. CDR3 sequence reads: CAISGRTYEQYF. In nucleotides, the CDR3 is TGTGCCATTAGCGGGAGAACCTACGAGCAGTACTTC.

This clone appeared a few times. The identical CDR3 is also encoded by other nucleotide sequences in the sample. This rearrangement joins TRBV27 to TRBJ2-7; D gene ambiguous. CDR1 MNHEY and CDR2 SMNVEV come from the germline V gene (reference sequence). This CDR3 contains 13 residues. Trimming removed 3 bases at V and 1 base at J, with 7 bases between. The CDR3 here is CASSFGKSYEQYF. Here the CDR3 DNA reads TGTGCCAGCAGTTTTGGCAAGTCCTACGAGCAGTACTTC.

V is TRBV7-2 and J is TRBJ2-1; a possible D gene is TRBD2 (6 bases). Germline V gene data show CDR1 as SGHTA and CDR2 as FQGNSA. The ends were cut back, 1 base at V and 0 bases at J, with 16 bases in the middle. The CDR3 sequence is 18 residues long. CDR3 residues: CASSLETWGVVSYNEQFF. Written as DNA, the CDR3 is TGTGCCAGCAGCTTAGAAACCTGGGGGGTGGTCTCCTACAATGAGCAGTTCTTC.

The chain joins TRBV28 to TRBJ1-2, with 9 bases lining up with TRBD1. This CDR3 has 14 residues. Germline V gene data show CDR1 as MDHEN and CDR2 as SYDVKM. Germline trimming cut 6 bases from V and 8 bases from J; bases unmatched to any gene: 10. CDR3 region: CASSPGQGTIGYTF. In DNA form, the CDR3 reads TGTGCCAGCAGCCCGGGACAGGGCACTATCGGCTACACCTTC.

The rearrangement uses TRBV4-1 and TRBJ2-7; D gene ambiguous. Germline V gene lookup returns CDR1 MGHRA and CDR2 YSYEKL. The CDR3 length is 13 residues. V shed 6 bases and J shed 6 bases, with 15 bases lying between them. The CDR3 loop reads CASRPATSTEQYF. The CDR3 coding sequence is TGCGCCAGCAGACCCGCCACGAGTACCGAGCAGTACTTC.

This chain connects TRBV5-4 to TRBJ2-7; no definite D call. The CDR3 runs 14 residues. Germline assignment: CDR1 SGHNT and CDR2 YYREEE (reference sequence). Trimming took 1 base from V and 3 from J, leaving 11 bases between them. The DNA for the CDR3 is TGTGCCAGCAGCTTGTATGGGGATAACTACGAGCAGTACTTC. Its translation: CASSLYGDNYEQYF.

CDR3 bases: TGTGCCAGCAGCCCGGGCGGGTGGGGGTCGACCGGGGAGCTGTTTTTT. This codes for CASSPGGWGSTGELFF. V gene TRBV11-3 combines with J gene TRBJ2-2, with D perhaps given as TRBD1 or TRBD2 (5 bases each). This CDR3 is built from 16 residues. Trimming cost V 5 bases and J 5 bases, with 18 bases left between them. Germline-derived CDR1 and CDR2 are SGHNT and YENEEA.